The 13 T cell receptor beta chains reported below all come from one sample, sequenced in a study of blood T cells in healthy people across ages. Together with a sample-barcoded 5' primer, a J-beta primer mix was included in a second PCR lasting about 7 to 11 cycles. TCRdb re-called the 5' RACE reads with MiXCR, one entry per CDR3 protein. The repertoire has 600,000 or so distinct CDR3 sequences, 25% to 35% of them found once; the top ten carry around 16%. Material: blood. The receptors were sampled from a woman at least 80 years old in good health.

The table lists this clonotype with many counts. This rearrangement joins TRBV29-1 to TRBJ1-1; D gene unclear. The germline V and J ends were trimmed by 1 base and 6 bases, with 9 bases remaining between them. The CDR3 has 12 amino acids. Germline V gene lookup returns CDR1 SQVTM and CDR2 ANQGSEA. In nucleotides, the CDR3 is TGCAGCGTTGAAGCTGTGGGGTCTGAAGCTTTCTTT. Its protein is CSVEAVGSEAFF.

In its sample, this clonotype was seen a few times. The V gene is TRBV27, the J gene TRBJ2-1; D not certain. Looked up from germline, CDR1 is MNHEY and CDR2 is SMNVEV (reference sequence). The ends were cut back, 4 bases at V and 12 bases at J, with 16 bases in the middle. CDR3 size: 13 residues. The CDR3: CASSSVQWAGQFF. The CDR3 DNA reads TGTGCCAGCAGTTCGGTACAGTGGGCTGGGCAGTTCTTC.

This clonotype was detected a few times. The genes are TRBV20-1 and TRBJ2-5; 10 bases line up with TRBD2. V dropped 1 base and J dropped 11; count of bases not matched to a gene: 19. Germline CDR1 is DFQATT and CDR2 is SNEGSKA (reference sequence). This CDR3 region has 17 residues. The CDR3 nucleotides read TGCAGTGCTAGAGTCCGACTAGCGGGCCAAATTGTGGATGAGCAGTACTTC. It specifies CSARVRLAGQIVDEQYF.

There are many counts of this clonotype. The gene calls are TRBV15 and TRBJ2-5; the match to TRBD1 covers 10 bases. The CDR3 consists of 16 residues. J gave up 2 bases and V 5 bases, and 8 bases lay outside the gene matches. Germline CDR1 reads LNHNV; CDR2 reads YYDKDF (reference sequence). The CDR3: CATSQLPGQGQETQYF. The CDR3 DNA sequence: TGTGCCACCAGCCAATTGCCGGGACAGGGGCAAGAGACCCAGTACTTC. The full variable domain, its missing parts supplied by reference TRBV15 and TRBJ2-5, is DAMVIQNPRYQVTQFGKPVTLSCSQTLNHNVMYWYQQKSSQAPKLLFHYYDKDFNNEADTPDNFQSRRPNTSFCFLDIRSPGLGDTAMYLCATSQLPGQGQETQYFGPGTRLLVL.

The chain joins TRBV6-2 or TRBV6-3 to TRBJ2-1; D is uncertain. The CDR3 spans 14 residues. The germline V and J ends were trimmed by 4 bases and 0 bases, with 7 bases remaining between them. Per the germline V gene, CDR1 is MNHEY and CDR2 is SVGEGT. The CDR3 sequence: CASSSELSYNEQFF. The DNA for the CDR3 is TGTGCCAGCAGTTCCGAGCTCTCCTACAATGAGCAGTTCTTC.

This clonotype was seen a few times. This rearrangement joins TRBV7-2 to TRBJ1-1; D is unclear. Germline CDR1 is SGHTA and CDR2 is FQGNSA. This CDR3 has 14 amino acids. Trimming pared 5 bases from V and 8 bases from J, leaving 18 bases between. The CDR3 nucleotides are TGTGCCAGCAGCCCCCGTTCTTGGGTTACGGAAGCTTTCTTT. It translates to CASSPRSWVTEAFF.

This clonotype was seen once. The chain links TRBV20-1 to TRBJ2-5, with 10 positions matching TRBD1. The DNA matches TRBJ2-7 better at its end, which makes the J call doubtful. The CDR3 loop spans 14 amino acids. Germline loops: CDR1 DFQATT, CDR2 SNEGSKA (reference sequence). CDR3 in DNA: TGCAGTGCTAGAGGGACAGGGGGACTTTACGAGCAGTACTTC. This translates into CSARGTGGLYEQYF.

This clonotype has at least ten counts. The V gene is TRBV12-3 or TRBV12-4, the J gene TRBJ2-3, with D uncertain. V was cut by 4 bases and J by 9 bases, with 14 bases left in between. The length of the CDR3 is 13 residues. This CDR3 reads CASSSNVDQTQYF. The CDR3 DNA reads TGTGCCAGCAGTTCAAACGTGGACCAAACGCAGTATTTT.

The chain uses TRBV3-1 and TRBJ1-4; the D is unclear. V lost 1 base and J lost 5, with 5 bases in between. Germline-derived CDR1 and CDR2 are LGHDT and YNNKEL (reference sequence). The CDR3 extends over 13 amino acids. The DNA for the CDR3 is TGTGCCAGCAGCCAAGGCGGAAATGAAAAACTGTTTTTT. The encoded protein is CASSQGGNEKLFF.

Regarding this clonotype: This may arise from a read error, as a much more abundant clone is one base away. The chain's CDR3 is CSVDNEGWDGYTF. CDR3 DNA: TGCAGCGTTGACAACGAGGGCTGGGATGGCTACACCTTC. J is TRBJ1-2 and V is TRBV29-1; D ambiguous. Trimming took 3 bases from V and 6 from J, leaving 14 bases between them. This CDR3 has 13 residues. Germline-derived CDR1 and CDR2 are SQVTM and ANQGSEA.

The J gene is TRBJ2-1, the V gene TRBV7-3; TRBD2 agrees at 10 bases. This CDR3 has 15 amino acids. V shed 3 bases, J shed 8 bases, and the junction held 7 bases outside the gene matches. Germline CDR1 reads SGHTA; CDR2 reads FQGTGA. Written as DNA, the CDR3 is TGTGCCAGCAGCTTCAGCGGGGGGGCGATCGATGAGCAGTTCTTC. It yields the protein CASSFSGGAIDEQFF.

Remarks on this clonotype: A read error may be the cause here, since a much bigger clone is one base away. The V call is TRBV7-2, the J call TRBJ1-6; TRBD1 is a possible D gene (5 bases). The germline V gene encodes CDR1 SGHTA and CDR2 FQGNSA. The CDR3 extends over 14 amino acids. Trimming removed 5 bases from V and 13 bases from J, with 18 bases in between. Here the CDR3 DNA reads TGTGCCAGCAGCGGAGGGACGGACCCATCGCCCCTCCACTTT. This sequence encodes CASSGGTDPSPLHF.

As for this clonotype: A much larger clone lies a single base off, so this may be a read error. The rearrangement uses TRBV5-1 and TRBJ2-2; D is ambiguous. Trimming took off 1 base at V and 4 bases at J, with 11 bases between the two ends. Per germline, CDR1 SGHRS and CDR2 YFSETQ. The CDR3 runs 15 residues. The CDR3: CASSLYVSSTGELFF. CDR3 coding DNA: TGCGCCAGCAGCTTGTATGTTTCGAGCACCGGGGAGCTGTTTTTT. The full variable domain, with the rest looked up from reference TRBV5-1 and TRBJ2-2, is KAGVTQTPRYLIKTRGQQVTLSCSPISGHRSVSWYQQTPGQGLQFLFEYFSETQRNKGNFPGRFSGRQFSNSRSEMNVSTLELGDSALYLCASSLYVSSTGELFFGEGSRLTVL.